These T cell receptor beta chains were read from a single sample in a study of response to subunit inactivated influenza vaccine. TCRdb used MiXCR to reprocess the RT-PCR reads, holding one entry per CDR3 protein. The sample has about 480,000 distinct CDR3 sequences; approximately 12% are singletons. The sequences come from PBMCs from blood, collected roughly 6 weeks after vaccination. These receptors all come from a man between 50 and 59 years old who received an inactivated influenza vaccine. CDR3s include the opening cysteine and the closing phenylalanine or tryptophan.

CASSVLLASDTQYF,TRBV9,14,TRBJ2-3
CASRQDGPYEQYF,TRBV6-2/TRBV6-3,13,TRBJ2-7
CASSGGTGRYSNQPQHF,TRBV12-3/TRBV12-4,17,TRBJ1-5
CASSFRGATYNEQFF,TRBV5-1,15,TRBJ2-1
CASTEGSNYGYTF,TRBV7-9,13,TRBJ1-2
CASGGDTSNEQFF,TRBV3-1,13,TRBJ2-1
CASSQGLASEQYF,TRBV5-1,13,TRBJ2-7
CASGFGTGGSTYNEQFF,TRBV12-5,17,TRBJ2-1
CSARDLRGFEYQPQHF,TRBV20-1,16,TRBJ1-5
CARNLLGSARSYEQYF,TRBV7-2,16,TRBJ2-7
CASRLAARGTEAFF,TRBV5-1,14,TRBJ1-1
CATSRGGPRTDTQYF,TRBV15,15,TRBJ2-3
CASSLAGQGREQYF,TRBV7-6,14,TRBJ2-7
CASSPGGGVGYTF,TRBV2,13,TRBJ1-2
CASSSGLNEQFF,TRBV5-6,12,TRBJ2-1
CSASGSADTQYF,TRBV20-1,12,TRBJ2-3
CASSYSGTGGRKLFF,TRBV6-5,15,TRBJ1-4
CASSSRRGTSTDTQYF,TRBV12-3/TRBV12-4,16,TRBJ2-3
CASSYSRTGSANTGELFF,TRBV6-2/TRBV6-3,18,TRBJ2-2
CASTLRLAGVNEQFF,TRBV12-3/TRBV12-4,15,TRBJ2-1
CASSLEGAGAHNEQFF,TRBV7-2,16,TRBJ2-1
CSARGGLTYNEQFF,TRBV20-1,14,TRBJ2-1
CASSKPGTNMGEQYF,TRBV21-1,15,TRBJ2-7
CASSQGRVQYF,TRBV7-2,11,TRBJ2-4
CSARDPKGSYEQYF,TRBV20-1,14,TRBJ2-7
CASSLVTGGVDTQYF,TRBV5-1,15,TRBJ2-3
CASPGTSGTGELFF,TRBV6-1,14,TRBJ2-2
CSVRGSGYGYTF,TRBV20-1,12,TRBJ1-2
CASSPQSGARQPQHF,TRBV7-8,15,TRBJ1-5
CSAAGGPSTDTQYF,TRBV20-1,14,TRBJ2-3
CASSPRPHKQGPRVYEQYF,TRBV18,19,TRBJ2-7
CATSGRTVNSNQPQHF,TRBV15,16,TRBJ1-5
CASSQGEGRIPYEQYF,TRBV3-1,16,TRBJ2-7
CASSPSGTGLGQPQHF,TRBV5-6,16,TRBJ1-5
CASSGRWGQQETQYF,TRBV6-1,15,TRBJ2-5
CASSQQGQGTDTQYF,TRBV4-2,15,TRBJ2-3
CASSFTRTATYGEQYF,TRBV5-1,16,TRBJ2-7
CASSFQVGETQYF,TRBV5-1,13,TRBJ2-5
CASSYGRGPSGANVLTF,TRBV6-5,17,TRBJ2-6
CATSDLAGGAYNEQFF,TRBV24-1,16,TRBJ2-1
CASSQGGGALPGELFF,TRBV4-1,16,TRBJ2-2
CASSLVGISQYF,TRBV7-9,12,TRBJ2-5
CASSPGPYEHYF,TRBV10-1,12,TRBJ2-7
CSASVTGTHIYEQYF,TRBV20-1,15,TRBJ2-7
CSASTGAYEQYF,TRBV20-1,12,TRBJ2-7
CSEIAGLAPHEQYF,TRBV20-1,14,TRBJ2-7